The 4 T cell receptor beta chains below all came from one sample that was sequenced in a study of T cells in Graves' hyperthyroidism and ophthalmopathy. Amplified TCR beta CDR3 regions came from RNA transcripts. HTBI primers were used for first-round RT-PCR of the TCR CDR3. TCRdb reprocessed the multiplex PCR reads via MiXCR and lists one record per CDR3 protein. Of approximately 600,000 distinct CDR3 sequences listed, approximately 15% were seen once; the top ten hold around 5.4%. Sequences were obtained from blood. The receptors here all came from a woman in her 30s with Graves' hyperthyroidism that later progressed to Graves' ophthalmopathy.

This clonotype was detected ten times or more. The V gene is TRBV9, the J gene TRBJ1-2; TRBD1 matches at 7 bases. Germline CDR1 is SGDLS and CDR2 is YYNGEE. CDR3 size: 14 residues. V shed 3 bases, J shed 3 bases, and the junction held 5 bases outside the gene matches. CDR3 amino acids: CASSEGAGDYGYTF. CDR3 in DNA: TGTGCCAGCAGCGAGGGGGCTGGAGACTATGGCTACACCTTC. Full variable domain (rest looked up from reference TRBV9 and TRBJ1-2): DSGVTQTPKHLITATGQRVTLRCSPRSGDLSVYWYQQSLDQGLQFLIQYYNGEERAKGNILERFSAQQFPDLHSELNLSSLELGDSALYFCASSEGAGDYGYTFGSGTRLTVV.

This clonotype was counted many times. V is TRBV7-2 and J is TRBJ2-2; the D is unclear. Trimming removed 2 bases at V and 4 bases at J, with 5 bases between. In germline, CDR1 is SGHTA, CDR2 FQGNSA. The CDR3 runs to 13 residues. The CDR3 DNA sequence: TGTGCCAGCAGCTTACTGGTCACCGGGGAGCTGTTTTTT. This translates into CASSLLVTGELFF.

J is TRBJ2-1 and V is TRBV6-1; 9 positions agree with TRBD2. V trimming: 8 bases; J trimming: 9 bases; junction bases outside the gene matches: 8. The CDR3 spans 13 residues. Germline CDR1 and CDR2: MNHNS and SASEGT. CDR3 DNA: TGTGCCAGCTGGGCTAGCGGGATCTTTGAGCAGTTCTTC. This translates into CASWASGIFEQFF.

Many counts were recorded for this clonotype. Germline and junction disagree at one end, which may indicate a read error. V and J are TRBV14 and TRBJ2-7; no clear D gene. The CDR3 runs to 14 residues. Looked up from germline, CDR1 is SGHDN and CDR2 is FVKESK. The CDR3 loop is CAGSQDAPSYEQYF. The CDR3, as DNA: TGTGCCGGCAGCCAGGACGCGCCCTCCTACGAGCAGTACTTC.